This TCR beta chain is from a study of blood T cell repertoires in COVID-19. Study details: Italy, Spain and the United States were the sources of the convalescent and acute COVID-19 samples. PBMCs, B-cell-depleted T cells, or T cells provided the cDNA or gDNA that made up the material.

V lost 10 bases, J lost 3 bases, and 19 bases lay in between. The CDR3 loop spans 14 amino acids. From germline, CDR1 is MNHEY and CDR2 SMNVEV (reference sequence). The authors' processing: Amplification of reference gene primers provided the estimated nucleated cell counts. Generated by immunoSEQ multiplex PCR, the TCRdb table keeps only in-frame clones and is missing some. The V and J calls and clone size come from that table; D and trimming were worked out from the DNA. The data show over 70,000 clones, approximately 90% seen once. The V and J genes are TRBV27 and TRBJ2-7; D gene ambiguous. The sample was peripheral blood. This TCR was sampled from a woman aged 80 or older with acute or convalescent COVID-19. The CDR3 nucleotides are TGTGCCACCTCCCCCGAGAGTGTTGGCTACGAGCAGTACTTC. Its translation is CATSPESVGYEQYF.